The 5 T cell receptor beta chains reported below all come from one sample, sequenced in a study of blood T cell repertoires in COVID-19. Data came from immunoSEQ multiplex PCR; TCRdb stores just in-frame clones and leaves some out. The data show 90,000 to 120,000 clones, with about 80% seen just once and about 4.5% held by the top ten. Source material: peripheral blood. The receptors here all came from a man in his 70s with acute or convalescent COVID-19.

The chain couples TRBV27 to TRBJ2-2; D is unclear. Germline assignment: CDR1 MNHEY and CDR2 SMNVEV (reference sequence). The CDR3 is 12 amino acids. The V gene lost 7 bases and the J gene lost 5 bases, with 8 bases spanning the gap. CDR3 sequence (DNA): TGTGCCAGCAATTCCCAGACCGGGGAGCTGTTTTTT. It codes for CASNSQTGELFF.

The chain employs TRBV9 and TRBJ2-5; 7 bases match TRBD2. Germline CDR1 and CDR2: SGDLS and YYNGEE. V lost 0 bases and J lost 4; bases outside the gene matches: 6. The CDR3 extends over 15 amino acids. The CDR3 nucleotides are TGTGCCAGCAGCGTAGTTGGCGGGGGTGGAGAGACCCAGTACTTC. Translated, it gives CASSVVGGGGETQYF.

The chain recombines TRBV5-1 with TRBJ2-7; 10 bases agree with TRBD1. This CDR3 comprises 15 residues. Germline CDR1 reads SGHRS; CDR2 reads YFSETQ. After removal of 4 bases from V and 3 bases from J, the junction contained 7 bases not matched to a gene. CDR3 sequence reads: CASSVGTGELYEQYF. The CDR3 bases are TGCGCCAGCAGCGTAGGGACAGGGGAACTCTACGAGCAGTACTTC. Using reference TRBV5-1 and TRBJ2-7 for the parts outside the CDR3, the full variable domain is KAGVTQTPRYLIKTRGQQVTLSCSPISGHRSVSWYQQTPGQGLQFLFEYFSETQRNKGNFPGRFSGRQFSNSRSEMNVSTLELGDSALYLCASSVGTGELYEQYFGPGTRLTVT.

The genes are TRBV6-2 or TRBV6-3 and TRBJ2-5; TRBD1 agrees at 10 bases. The CDR3 runs 18 residues. The germline V gene encodes CDR1 MNHEY and CDR2 SVGEGT. V lost 2 bases and J lost 5; bases outside the gene matches: 14. The CDR3 sequence: CASSYNGQGDSLPETQYF. CDR3 nucleotides: TGTGCCAGCAGTTACAATGGACAGGGGGACAGCCTGCCTGAGACCCAGTACTTC.

The V gene is TRBV5-1, the J gene TRBJ2-2, with 7 bases fitting TRBD2. The CDR3 contains 15 residues. Germline V gene lookup returns CDR1 SGHRS and CDR2 YFSETQ. J was trimmed by 6 bases and V by 2 bases; bases with no gene match: 7. In nucleotides, the CDR3 is TGCGCCAGCAGCTTAGATAGCGGGTATGCCGGGGAGCTGTTTTTT. It is translated as CASSLDSGYAGELFF.